These T cell receptor beta chains were read from a single sample in a study of beta chain features in type 1 diabetes. The repertoire was sequenced with immunoSEQ multiplex PCR; TCRdb's copy has only in-frame clones and lacks some. This table holds about 47,000 clones, around 40% found once. Sequencing was carried out using stem cell memory CD4+ T cells from blood. The receptor set was obtained from a man aged 25-40 years with type 1 diabetes. CDR3s include the opening cysteine and the closing phenylalanine or tryptophan. The order of the fields is J gene, V gene, clone size, D gene, CDR3 DNA, CDR3 protein. The D gene is left open where the match is weak. Some rows have no size entry. The others give once, few or many, or a class for an expanded clone.

j_gene: TRBJ1-1; v_gene: TRBV20-1; abundance: NA; d_gene: NA; CDR3nt: TGCAGTGCTAGAGTTGTGAGTGAAGCTTTCTTT; CDR3aa: CSARVVSEAFF
j_gene: TRBJ2-5; v_gene: TRBV28; abundance: NA; d_gene: TRBD1; CDR3nt: TGTGCCAGCAGTTCGGACAGGTCGAGGGGGACCCAGTACTTC; CDR3aa: CASSSDRSRGTQYF
j_gene: TRBJ2-7; v_gene: TRBV6-5; abundance: NA; d_gene: NA; CDR3nt: TGTGCCAGCAGTTACGGTGACAGGCAGTACTTC; CDR3aa: CASSYGDRQYF
j_gene: TRBJ2-3; v_gene: TRBV18; abundance: once; d_gene: NA; CDR3nt: TGTGCCAGCTCAGTGCGGGAACGCACAGATACGCAGTATTTT; CDR3aa: CASSVRERTDTQYF
j_gene: TRBJ1-2; v_gene: TRBV21-1; abundance: NA; d_gene: NA; CDR3nt: TGTGCCACCGGGGACAGGGGCGCACCTGGATTTGGCTACACCTTC; CDR3aa: CATGDRGAPGFGYTF
j_gene: TRBJ1-5; v_gene: TRBV30; abundance: NA; d_gene: NA; CDR3nt: TGTGCCTGGAGTGTACGGGGGAATCAGCCCCAGCATTTT; CDR3aa: CAWSVRGNQPQHF
j_gene: TRBJ2-7; v_gene: TRBV4-2; abundance: NA; d_gene: NA; CDR3nt: TGTGCCAGCAGCCCACTTAGCGAGACCTACGAGCAGTACTTC; CDR3aa: CASSPLSETYEQYF
j_gene: TRBJ2-3; v_gene: TRBV11-2; abundance: NA; d_gene: TRBD2; CDR3nt: TGTGCCAGCAGCTCAACTAGCGGTACGCAGTATTTT; CDR3aa: CASSSTSGTQYF
j_gene: TRBJ2-5; v_gene: TRBV20-1; abundance: NA; d_gene: NA; CDR3nt: TGCAGTGCCCAGCTCGGGGAGACCCAGTACTTC; CDR3aa: CSAQLGETQYF
j_gene: TRBJ2-7; v_gene: TRBV5-6; abundance: NA; d_gene: NA; CDR3nt: TGTGCCAGCAGCTGGGGGGGCAGATCCTCCTACGAGCAGTACTTC; CDR3aa: CASSWGGRSSYEQYF
j_gene: TRBJ2-1; v_gene: TRBV7-9; abundance: NA; d_gene: TRBD2; CDR3nt: TGTGCCAGCAGCTTAGCGACAGATAGCGGGAGCCACAATGAGCAGTTCTTC; CDR3aa: CASSLATDSGSHNEQFF
j_gene: TRBJ1-1; v_gene: TRBV4-1; abundance: NA; d_gene: NA; CDR3nt: TGCGCCAGCGGGCGTGGCACTGAAGCTTTCTTT; CDR3aa: CASGRGTEAFF
j_gene: TRBJ2-7; v_gene: TRBV10-3; abundance: few; d_gene: TRBD2; CDR3nt: TGTGCCATCAGTGAGGCCGGACTAGGGATATACGAGCAGTACTTC; CDR3aa: CAISEAGLGIYEQYF
j_gene: TRBJ2-3; v_gene: TRBV7-2; abundance: NA; d_gene: TRBD2; CDR3nt: TGTGCCAGCAGCTCAGCGGGAGTTCGGTATTTT; CDR3aa: CASSSAGVRYF
j_gene: TRBJ1-1; v_gene: TRBV18; abundance: few; d_gene: TRBD1; CDR3nt: TGTGCCAGCTCACCGGGACAGGGGGGGGCCACTGAAGCTTTCTTT; CDR3aa: CASSPGQGGATEAFF
j_gene: TRBJ2-1; v_gene: TRBV7-9; abundance: NA; d_gene: TRBD2; CDR3nt: TGTGCCAGCAGCTCCCTCACTAGCGGGGCCGGCCTTATCTTTAATGAGCAGTTCTTC; CDR3aa: CASSSLTSGAGLIFNEQFF
j_gene: TRBJ1-5; v_gene: TRBV19; abundance: few; d_gene: NA; CDR3nt: TGTGCCAGTAGCAAGACAGGTTCTCAGCCCCAGCATTTT; CDR3aa: CASSKTGSQPQHF
j_gene: TRBJ2-7; v_gene: TRBV29-1; abundance: NA; d_gene: NA; CDR3nt: TGCAGCGTTGCGGAGGATTACGAGCAGTACTTC; CDR3aa: CSVAEDYEQYF
j_gene: TRBJ2-7; v_gene: TRBV19; abundance: once; d_gene: NA; CDR3nt: TGTGCCAGTAGTATAGACAGATCCTACGAGCAGTACTTC; CDR3aa: CASSIDRSYEQYF
j_gene: TRBJ2-3; v_gene: TRBV21-1; abundance: NA; d_gene: NA; CDR3nt: TGTGCCAGCAGCACCCGGACGGGCGGGTTCACAGATACGCAGTATTTT; CDR3aa: CASSTRTGGFTDTQYF
j_gene: TRBJ2-7; v_gene: TRBV28; abundance: NA; d_gene: NA; CDR3nt: TGTGCCAGCGGCACAGGGTGGTACGAGCAGTACTTC; CDR3aa: CASGTGWYEQYF
j_gene: TRBJ2-7; v_gene: TRBV28; abundance: NA; d_gene: TRBD2; CDR3nt: TGTGCCAGCAGTTTCGGCGGGAGGAACGAGCAGTACTTC; CDR3aa: CASSFGGRNEQYF
j_gene: TRBJ2-1; v_gene: TRBV27; abundance: NA; d_gene: NA; CDR3nt: TGTGCCAGCAGTTTATCCCAGGGTTGGGGCAATGAGCAGTTCTTC; CDR3aa: CASSLSQGWGNEQFF
j_gene: TRBJ1-1; v_gene: TRBV19; abundance: NA; d_gene: NA; CDR3nt: TGTGCCAGTGGGGCCCTGAACACTGAAGCTTTCTTT; CDR3aa: CASGALNTEAFF
j_gene: TRBJ2-7; v_gene: TRBV7-6; abundance: few; d_gene: NA; CDR3nt: TGTGCCAGCAGCGCCGCGGGTTCAGGCGAGCAGTACTTC; CDR3aa: CASSAAGSGEQYF